This T cell receptor (beta chain) was sequenced for a study of response to subunit inactivated influenza vaccine. Study-wide results and caveats: The authors proposed limited new T cell recruitment per seasonal influenza vaccination.

MiXCR, run by TCRdb on the RT-PCR reads, gives a single entry per CDR3 protein. The sample contains approximately 570,000 distinct CDR3 sequences, 6% to 9% of which appear only once. Note on this clonotype: The antigen is unknown.

The receptor comes from a man between 50 and 75 years old who received an inactivated influenza vaccine. The material was PBMCs from blood, obtained 23 to 25 months after vaccination.

The CDR3 coding sequence is TGCAGTGCTAGAGATCAGACCCAGAGCACAGATACGCAGTATTTT. This encodes CSARDQTQSTDTQYF. The chain joins TRBV20-1 to TRBJ2-3, with D unclear. Germline CDR1 DFQATT, CDR2 SNEGSKA (reference sequence). The CDR3 totals 15 residues. Trimming took 0 bases from V and 0 from J, leaving 10 bases between them.